The next 25 T cell receptor beta chains were all read from a single sample in a study of human T cells and chemical hapten exposure (dated by TCRdb to the early 2020s). The time point label here, explained by the study, means: pre-sensitization, week 0. The treatment or condition label of this sample denotes: therapeutic diphenylcyclopropenone sensitization with weekly scalp DPC. Library preparation employed RACE. The reads were generated on a NextSeq 500. Using fastp trimming at Q25 and MiXCR clonotype assembly, TCRdb reanalyzed the public sequencing data and kept in-frame beta chains. Each record represents a unique CDR3 protein, reported with the most common genes and DNA among its rows. The sample table contains 270,000 or so distinct CDR3 sequences; only one count was recorded for just under 8% of them. The top ten constitute 1.2% of the sample. The material was whole blood, obtained in connection with sensitization to the hapten diphenylcyclopropenone (DPC). These TCRs come from a man between 18 and 35 years old with alopecia areata. Some clones in this sample may be carry-over from other donors' samples.

In this sample, this clonotype turned up many times. The genes are TRBV12-3 or TRBV12-4 and TRBJ2-5; the D gene is possibly TRBD2 (5 bases). This CDR3 has 14 amino acids. Trimming left V 7 bases short and J 4 bases short, with 16 bases between. The CDR3 DNA reads TGTGCCAGCAACCGCCAACCCGGAGGAGAGACCCAGTACTTC. This codes for CASNRQPGGETQYF.

This clonotype was recorded a few times. This rearrangement joins TRBV29-1 to TRBJ1-1, with unresolved D. In germline, CDR1 is SQVTM, CDR2 ANQGSEA. V was clipped by 2 bases and J by 4 bases, with 14 bases between them. The CDR3 sequence is 14 residues long. The CDR3 nucleotides read TGCAGCGTTGAAACCCGACGGGCGGGCACTGAAGCTTTCTTT. Protein: CSVETRRAGTEAFF.

This chain links TRBV12-5 with TRBJ2-3; 8 bases are shared with TRBD2. This CDR3 is built from 17 residues. Trimming at V came to 2 bases and at J to 4 bases, leaving 11 bases not matched to a gene. The germline V gene has CDR1 LGHNT and CDR2 FRNRAP. The DNA for the CDR3 is TGTGCTAGTGGTTTGTCACCCGGGACTAGAACCCCAGATACGCAGTATTTT. Protein sequence: CASGLSPGTRTPDTQYF.

This clonotype was seen repeatedly, ten times or more. The chain has TRBV7-2 and TRBJ2-1; 12 bases map to TRBD2. V was pared by 2 bases and J by 8 bases, with 1 base of the junction left unmatched. The CDR3 length is 14 residues. Per germline, CDR1 SGHTA and CDR2 FQGNSA. CDR3 bases: TGTGCCAGCAGCTTAACTAGCGGGGGGTATGAGCAGTTCTTC. Translating it yields CASSLTSGGYEQFF. The complete variable domain, with remaining parts taken from reference TRBV7-2 and TRBJ2-1, reads GAGVSQSPSNKVTEKGKDVELRCDPISGHTALYWYRQSLGQGLEFLIYFQGNSAPDKSGLPSDRFSAERTGGSVSTLTIQRTQQEDSAVYLCASSLTSGGYEQFFGPGTRLTVL.

This clonotype was observed a few times. V gene TRBV6-6 combines with J gene TRBJ1-2; 12 bases map to TRBD1. Per the germline V gene, CDR1 is MNHNY and CDR2 is SVGAGI (reference sequence). The CDR3 covers 12 residues. With V trimmed by 10 bases and J by 7 bases, 4 bases remained unmatched. CDR3 loop: CATGQGASGYTF. Written as DNA, the CDR3 is TGTGCCACGGGACAGGGGGCGTCTGGCTACACCTTC.

Ten or more counts support this clonotype. V is TRBV6-5 and J is TRBJ1-1, with D possibly TRBD1 on 6 matching bases. The V gene lost 2 bases and the J gene lost 4 bases, with 17 bases spanning the gap. There are 16 residues in the CDR3. Germline CDR1 is MNHEY and CDR2 is SVGAGI. The CDR3 protein is CASSYLGTGMVTEAFF. The CDR3 nucleotides are TGTGCCAGCAGTTACCTAGGCACAGGGATGGTCACTGAAGCTTTCTTT.

Comment on this clonotype: Mismatch with germline at one junction end may stem from a read error. The gene calls are TRBV4-2 and TRBJ2-2; 8 positions agree with TRBD2. The CDR3 totals 18 residues. The germline V gene has CDR1 LGHNA and CDR2 YNFKEQ. CDR3 sequence: CASSQGPPGGPNTGELFF. The CDR3, as DNA: TGTGCCAGCAGCCAAGGCCCTCCGGGGGGGCCCAACACCGGGGAGCTGTTTTTC.

This clonotype turned up a few times. The CDR3 is CASSQTGAPGNEQFF. The CDR3 nucleotides read TGCGCCAGCAGCCAGACCGGGGCCCCCGGGAATGAGCAGTTCTTC. The chain uses TRBV4-1 and TRBJ2-1; either TRBD1 or TRBD2 may fit D (5 bases each). V shed 3 bases and J shed 7 bases, with 16 bases lying between them. The V gene's germline CDR1 is MGHRA and CDR2 YSYEKL. The CDR3 extends over 15 amino acids.

The table lists this clonotype with a few counts. The chain links TRBV2 to TRBJ2-3; D gene uncertain. The germline gives CDR1 SNHLY, CDR2 FYNNEI. The CDR3 loop spans 15 amino acids. Trimming took off 1 base at V and 6 bases at J, with 14 bases between the two ends. CDR3 amino acids: CASSEGSRLPDTQYF. The DNA for the CDR3 is TGTGCCAGCAGTGAAGGGTCCCGCCTCCCGGATACGCAGTATTTT.

This clonotype was counted many times. The J gene is TRBJ2-1, the V gene TRBV25-1; TRBD2 is a possible D gene (7 bases). The V and J ends lost 4 bases and 7 bases respectively, with 11 bases between them. Germline V CDR1 and CDR2: MGHDK, SYGVNS. The CDR3 sequence is 13 residues long. CDR3 in amino acids: CASSGGRGNEQFF. In DNA form, the CDR3 reads TGTGCCAGCAGTGGTGGGAGGGGGAATGAGCAGTTCTTC.

The V call is TRBV27, the J call TRBJ1-6; TRBD1 matches at 8 bases. The CDR3 covers 14 residues. Per germline, CDR1 MNHEY and CDR2 SMNVEV (reference sequence). The V gene end was trimmed by 1 base and the J gene end by 11 bases; junction bases not matched to a gene: 4. In DNA, the CDR3 is TGTGCCAGCAGTTTATACCCGGACAGGGCACCCCTCCACTTT. It yields the protein CASSLYPDRAPLHF.

J is TRBJ2-7 and V is TRBV6-5; TRBD1 agrees at 8 bases. This CDR3 region has 17 residues. The V and J ends lost 6 bases and 3 bases, in that order; junction bases with no gene match: 16. Germline CDR1 MNHEY, CDR2 SVGAGI. The CDR3 DNA is TGTGCCAGCAGGTCCGCGTTCGGACAGGGTGCAGGCTACGAGCAGTACTTC. This encodes CASRSAFGQGAGYEQYF.

This clonotype was found many times. The J gene is TRBJ2-3, the V gene TRBV29-1, with D perhaps TRBD1 or TRBD2 (6 bases each). The CDR3 totals 16 residues. Germline CDR1 SQVTM, CDR2 ANQGSEA. Trimming removed 3 bases from V and 1 base from J, with 17 bases in between. CDR3 residues: CSVEPEGVIGTDTQYF. The CDR3 DNA sequence: TGCAGCGTTGAGCCGGAGGGGGTGATAGGCACAGATACGCAGTATTTT.

In this sample, this clonotype turned up a few times. The chain carries TRBV12-3 or TRBV12-4 and TRBJ2-1, with 7 bases identical to TRBD1. Germline trimming cut 7 bases from V and 3 bases from J; bases unmatched to any gene: 9. This CDR3 contains 15 residues. Here the CDR3 reads CASILGQDNYNEQFF. The CDR3 coding sequence is TGTGCCAGCATTCTTGGACAGGATAACTACAATGAGCAGTTCTTC.

This clonotype has a handful of counts. The rearrangement joins TRBV6-1 to TRBJ2-3; D call uncertain. The CDR3 contains 15 residues. V lost 6 bases, J lost 2 bases, and 15 bases lay in between. CDR1 MNHNS and CDR2 SASEGT come from the germline V gene. The CDR3: CASRDLGKVTDTQYF. Here the CDR3 DNA reads TGTGCCAGCAGGGACCTGGGGAAAGTCACAGATACGCAGTATTTT.

In its sample, this clonotype was seen a few times. The rearrangement joins TRBV7-2 to TRBJ2-7; 7 bases match TRBD2. This CDR3 is built from 15 residues. J was trimmed by 0 bases and V by 6 bases; bases with no gene match: 8. Germline lookup yields CDR1 SGHTA and CDR2 FQGNSA. For the CDR3, the DNA is TGTGCCAGCAGTTCTCTAGCGGTGACCTCCTACGAGCAGTACTTC. It is translated as CASSSLAVTSYEQYF.

The chain links TRBV12-3 or TRBV12-4 to TRBJ2-5; a weak D match, TRBD1 (6 bases). Trimming removed 3 bases from V and 0 bases from J, with 23 bases in between. The CDR3 totals 19 residues. Here the CDR3 reads CASSFRGTGIFSHQETQYF. DNA for the CDR3: TGTGCCAGCAGTTTCCGTGGAACAGGGATCTTTAGCCACCAAGAGACCCAGTACTTC.

The chain carries TRBV5-1 and TRBJ1-1; D ambiguous. The germline CDR1 and CDR2 sequences are SGHRS and YFSETQ. The CDR3 loop spans 12 amino acids. Deletions cut 4 bases from V and 7 bases from J, with 11 bases between. CDR3 protein: CASSLLNFEAFF. The CDR3 bases are TGCGCCAGCAGCCTCCTTAATTTTGAAGCTTTCTTT. The complete variable domain, with remaining parts taken from reference TRBV5-1 and TRBJ1-1, reads KAGVTQTPRYLIKTRGQQVTLSCSPISGHRSVSWYQQTPGQGLQFLFEYFSETQRNKGNFPGRFSGRQFSNSRSEMNVSTLELGDSALYLCASSLLNFEAFFGQGTRLTVV.

This clonotype was observed a few times. The chain joins TRBV5-1 to TRBJ2-1, with TRBD1 matching over 12 bases. Germline V CDR1 and CDR2: SGHRS, YFSETQ. This CDR3 contains 17 residues. Losses at the gene ends were 4 bases for V and 3 bases for J; bases not matched to a gene: 8. As DNA, the CDR3 is TGCGCCAGCAGCGCAAGCCGGGACAGGGGGCTCTACAATGAGCAGTTCTTC. Translated: CASSASRDRGLYNEQFF.

This clonotype was seen at least ten times. The rearrangement links TRBV4-2 to TRBJ2-1; 9 bases are a match to TRBD2. The CDR3 sequence is 16 residues long. Germline CDR1 reads LGHNA; CDR2 reads YNFKEQ. The J segment lost 9 bases and the V segment lost 1 base, leaving 10 bases of the junction unmatched. The CDR3 DNA follows: TGTGCCAGCAGCCAAGGTAGGAGCGGGGGGATCCGTGAGCAGTTCTTC. Protein product: CASSQGRSGGIREQFF.

The CDR3 sequence is CASGQSFPGELFF. DNA of the CDR3: TGTGCCAGCGGTCAATCATTCCCCGGGGAGCTGTTTTTT. This chain links TRBV28 with TRBJ2-2, with D uncertain. Trimming cost V 8 bases and J 6 bases, with 13 bases left between them. This CDR3 has 13 amino acids. CDR1 is MDHEN, CDR2 SYDVKM, per germline.

Ten or more counts support this clonotype. The chain couples TRBV20-1 to TRBJ2-3; possible D gene TRBD2, 5 bases. CDR1 is DFQATT and CDR2 is SNEGSKA in the germline V gene (reference sequence). This CDR3 has 13 residues. V was cut by 3 bases and J by 1 base, with 8 bases left in between. The CDR3 DNA sequence: TGCAGTGCTAGGGGGAGAGGCACAGATACGCAGTATTTT. As protein: CSARGRGTDTQYF.

At least ten counts were recorded for this clonotype. The rearrangement links TRBV4-1 to TRBJ1-5; 8 nucleotides align to TRBD1. Losses at the gene ends were 6 bases for V and 3 bases for J; bases not matched to a gene: 4. The germline V gene encodes CDR1 MGHRA and CDR2 YSYEKL. The CDR3 loop spans 14 amino acids. In nucleotides, the CDR3 is TGCGCCAGCAGATCGGGACAGGCCAATCAGCCCCAGCATTTT. This encodes CASRSGQANQPQHF.

This clonotype was observed a handful of times. The genes are TRBV28 and TRBJ2-7; D is uncertain. Germline values: CDR1 MDHEN, CDR2 SYDVKM. With 8 bases removed from V and 1 base from J, the gap between germline ends came to 18 bases. The CDR3 runs to 15 residues. The CDR3 region has the DNA TGTGCCAGCGTCCTCCCGAGACCGACTTCCTACGAGCAGTACTTC. It translates to CASVLPRPTSYEQYF. Full variable domain (remainder filled in from reference TRBV28 and TRBJ2-7): DVKVTQSSRYLVKRTGEKVFLECVQDMDHENMFWYRQDPGLGLRLIYFSYDVKMKEKGDIPEGYSVSREKKERFSLILESASTNQTSMYLCASVLPRPTSYEQYFGPGTRLTVT.

The chain employs TRBV7-9 and TRBJ2-7; D tentatively reads TRBD1 or TRBD2 (7 bases each). V shed 5 bases and J shed 3 bases, with 14 bases lying between them. This CDR3 has 14 amino acids. Germline CDR1 is SEHNR and CDR2 is FQNEAQ (reference sequence). DNA for the CDR3: TGTGCCAGCAGCCCAGCGGGGACAGTCTACGAGCAGTACGTC. It specifies CASSPAGTVYEQYV.